The text below deals with one TCR beta chain. Its antigen is not known. TCR beta CDR3 sequences were amplified from RNA transcripts. The HTBI primer set served for first-round RT-PCR of the TCR CDR3. TCRdb reprocessed the multiplex PCR reads with MiXCR, giving one entry per CDR3 protein. Of some 420,000 distinct CDR3 sequences detected, approximately 13% appear once; the ten largest clones hold around 5.3%. The data are from a study of T cells in Graves' hyperthyroidism and ophthalmopathy. Study-wide results and limits: Ophthalmopathy cases were set apart from stable hyperthyroidism by a 13 V-J model.

Germline CDR1 reads SGHRS; CDR2 reads YFSETQ. The V end was cut by 4 bases, the J end by 7 bases, with 18 bases between. The CDR3 extends over 15 amino acids. The specimen sequenced was blood. This clonotype was obtained from a woman between 18 and 29 years old with Graves' hyperthyroidism. The chain combines TRBV5-1 with TRBJ2-1; D might be TRBD2 (6 bases). The chain's CDR3 is CASSVPGPGRNEQFF. Written as DNA, the CDR3 is TGCGCCAGCAGCGTCCCGGGACCAGGGAGGAATGAGCAGTTCTTC. The entire variable domain, with the rest obtained from reference TRBV5-1 and TRBJ2-1, is as follows: KAGVTQTPRYLIKTRGQQVTLSCSPISGHRSVSWYQQTPGQGLQFLFEYFSETQRNKGNFPGRFSGRQFSNSRSEMNVSTLELGDSALYLCASSVPGPGRNEQFFGPGTRLTVL.